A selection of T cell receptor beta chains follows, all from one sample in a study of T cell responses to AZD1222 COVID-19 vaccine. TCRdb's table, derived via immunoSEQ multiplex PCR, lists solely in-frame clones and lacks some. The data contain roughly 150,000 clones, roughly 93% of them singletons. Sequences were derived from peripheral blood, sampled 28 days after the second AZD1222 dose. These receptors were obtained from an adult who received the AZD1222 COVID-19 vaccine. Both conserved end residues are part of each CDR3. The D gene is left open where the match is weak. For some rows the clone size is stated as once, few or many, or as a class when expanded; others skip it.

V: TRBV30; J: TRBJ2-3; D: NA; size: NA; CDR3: CAWSLGGSDTQYF; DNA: TGTGCCTGGAGTCTTGGGGGGTCGGATACGCAGTATTTT
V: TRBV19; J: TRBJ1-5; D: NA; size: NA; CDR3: CASSIEGQPQHF; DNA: TGTGCCAGTAGTATAGAGGGTCAGCCCCAGCATTTT
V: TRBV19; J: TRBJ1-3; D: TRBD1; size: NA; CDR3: CASSDRGPGNTIYF; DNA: TGTGCCAGTAGCGACAGGGGGCCAGGAAACACCATATATTTT
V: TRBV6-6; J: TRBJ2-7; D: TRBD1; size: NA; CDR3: CASSYRQGASYEQYF; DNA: TGTGCCAGCAGTTACAGACAGGGGGCCTCCTACGAGCAGTACTTC
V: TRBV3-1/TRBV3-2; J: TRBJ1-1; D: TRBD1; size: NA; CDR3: CASSQDGTAEAFF; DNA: TGTGCCAGCAGCCAAGACGGGACAGCTGAAGCTTTCTTT
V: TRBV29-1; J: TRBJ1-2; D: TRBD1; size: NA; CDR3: CSVETPRTGPTNYGYTF; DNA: TGCAGCGTTGAAACTCCTCGGACAGGGCCCACTAACTATGGCTACACCTTC
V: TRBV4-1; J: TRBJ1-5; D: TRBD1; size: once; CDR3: CASSPRTGNNQPQHF; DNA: TGCGCCAGCAGCCCTCGGACAGGGAACAATCAGCCCCAGCATTTT
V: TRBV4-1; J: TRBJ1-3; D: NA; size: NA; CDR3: CASSQAWTVSGNTIYF; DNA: TGCGCCAGCAGCCAAGCATGGACAGTCTCTGGAAACACCATATATTTT
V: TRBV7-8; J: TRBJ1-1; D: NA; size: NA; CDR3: CASSLLRGNTEAFF; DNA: TGTGCCAGCAGCCTACTCAGGGGTAACACTGAAGCTTTCTTT
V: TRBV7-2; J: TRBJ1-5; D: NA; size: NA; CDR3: CASSLVADQPQHF; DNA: TGTGCCAGCAGCTTAGTGGCGGATCAGCCCCAGCATTTT
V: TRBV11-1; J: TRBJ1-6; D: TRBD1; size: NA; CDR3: CASSSSGTGNSPLHF; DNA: TGTGCCAGCAGCTCCTCCGGGACAGGGAATTCACCCCTCCACTTT
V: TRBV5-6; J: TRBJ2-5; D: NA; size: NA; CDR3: CASSLNHGGVSQETQYF; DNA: TGTGCCAGCAGCTTGAATCACGGGGGAGTGTCCCAAGAGACCCAGTACTTC
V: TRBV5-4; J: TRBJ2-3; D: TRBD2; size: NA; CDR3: CASSLGGPAGGQTDTQYF; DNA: TGTGCCAGCAGCTTGGGTGGCCCAGCGGGGGGGCAAACAGATACGCAGTATTTT
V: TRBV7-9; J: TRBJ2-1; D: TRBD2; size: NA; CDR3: CASSSNLAGVNYNEQFF; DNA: TGTGCCAGCAGCTCCAACCTAGCGGGAGTTAACTACAATGAGCAGTTCTTC
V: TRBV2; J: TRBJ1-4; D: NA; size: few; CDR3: CASSRETSGQLFF; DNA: TGTGCCAGCAGTCGAGAAACCAGCGGACAACTGTTTTTT
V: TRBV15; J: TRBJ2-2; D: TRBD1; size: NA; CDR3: CATSPDRENTGELFF; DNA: TGTGCCACCAGCCCTGACAGGGAGAACACCGGGGAGCTGTTTTTT
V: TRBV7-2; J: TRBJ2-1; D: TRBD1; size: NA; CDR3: CASTGTEVHNEQFF; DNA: TGTGCCAGTACCGGGACAGAGGTTCACAATGAGCAGTTCTTC
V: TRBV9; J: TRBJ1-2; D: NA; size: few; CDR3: CASSGGGGYYGYTF; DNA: TGTGCCAGCAGTGGCGGGGGGGGCTACTATGGCTACACCTTC